The 23 T cell receptor beta chains reported below all come from one sample, sequenced in a study of beta chain features in type 1 diabetes. Points from the study as a whole: Within each of all four CD4+ subsets, Type 1 diabetes patients had TCRB CDR3s that were moderately but significantly shorter.

Investigators reverse transcribed all isolated RNA, so they sequenced expressed TCRB transcripts. TCRdb's table, derived via immunoSEQ multiplex PCR, lists solely in-frame clones and lacks some. The sample shows 150,000 to 190,000 clones, approximately 10% of them seen only once. These receptors' targets are unknown. Sequencing input: central memory CD4+ T cells from blood. Receptors originate from a man aged 30 to 45 with type 1 diabetes.

The chain links TRBV7-2 to TRBJ2-2; no clear D. Trimming cost V 3 bases and J 6 bases, with 14 bases left between them. The V gene's germline CDR1 is SGHTA and CDR2 FQGNSA. This CDR3 has 15 amino acids. The CDR3 is CASSFPLFIAGELFF. The CDR3 DNA reads TGTGCCAGCAGCTTTCCCTTATTTATCGCCGGGGAGCTGTTTTTT.

The chain combines TRBV7-2 with TRBJ2-3; D is unclear. Trimming pared 3 bases from V and 6 bases from J, leaving 4 bases between. The CDR3 covers 11 residues. CDR1 is SGHTA and CDR2 is FQGNSA in the germline V gene. CDR3 coding DNA: TGTGCCAGCAGCTTTATGGATACGCAGTATTTT. As protein: CASSFMDTQYF.

This clone was seen a few times. This chain uses TRBV5-1 with TRBJ2-4; the match to TRBD1 covers 8 bases. Trimming removed 4 bases from V and 9 bases from J; junction bases left unmatched: 9. CDR1 is SGHRS and CDR2 is YFSETQ in the germline V gene. The length of the CDR3 is 14 residues. CDR3 sequence: CASSPRGLRGIQYF. The CDR3 nucleotides are TGCGCCAGCAGCCCCAGGGGGCTGAGGGGCATTCAGTACTTC.

This clone was seen a few times. The chain joins TRBV19 to TRBJ1-1, with TRBD1 matching over 8 bases. CDR1 is LNHDA, CDR2 SQIVND, per germline (reference sequence). This CDR3 is built from 15 residues. With V trimmed by 7 bases and J by 1 base, 8 bases remained unmatched. Written as DNA, the CDR3 is TGTGCCAGTACTGACAGGGGCCAAGGGAACACTGAAGCTTTCTTT. Amino acid sequence: CASTDRGQGNTEAFF.

The V call is TRBV14, the J call TRBJ2-1, with D perhaps matching TRBD2 (6 bases). CDR1 is SGHDN, CDR2 FVKESK, per germline. CDR3 length equals 15 residues. The V end lost 5 bases, the J end lost 6 bases, and 17 bases lay between the germline ends. CDR3 loop: CASSGEMGLSNEQFF. Written as DNA, the CDR3 is TGTGCCAGCAGCGGCGAGATGGGACTTTCCAATGAGCAGTTCTTC. The full variable domain, its missing parts supplied by reference TRBV14 and TRBJ2-1, is EAGVTQFPSHSVIEKGQTVTLRCDPISGHDNLYWYRRVMGKEIKFLLHFVKESKQDESGMPNNRFLAERTGGTYSTLKVQPAELEDSGVYFCASSGEMGLSNEQFFGPGTRLTVL.

A few counts support this clone. The chain carries TRBV15 and TRBJ2-5, with 8 bases matching TRBD1. The CDR3 is made up of 15 amino acids. The junction had 4 bases not matched to a gene; V was cut back by 0 bases and J by 4 bases. Germline CDR1 and CDR2: LNHNV and YYDKDF (reference sequence). The CDR3 region has the DNA TGTGCCACCAGCAGAGATCACAGGGGGGTAGAGACCCAGTACTTC. The encoded protein is CATSRDHRGVETQYF. Based on the CDR3 plus reference TRBV15 and TRBJ2-5, the full variable domain is DAMVIQNPRYQVTQFGKPVTLSCSQTLNHNVMYWYQQKSSQAPKLLFHYYDKDFNNEADTPDNFQSRRPNTSFCFLDIRSPGLGDTAMYLCATSRDHRGVETQYFGPGTRLLVL.

This clone came up a few times. The gene calls are TRBV28 and TRBJ1-1; TRBD1 matches at 8 bases. Germline CDR1 is MDHEN and CDR2 is SYDVKM. V was clipped by 6 bases and J by 5 bases; unmatched bases: 8. The CDR3 runs 14 residues. The CDR3 reads CASSRPTGGTEAFF. CDR3 DNA: TGTGCCAGCAGCCGACCTACAGGGGGAACTGAAGCTTTCTTT. Drawing the rest from reference TRBV28 and TRBJ1-1, the complete variable domain is DVKVTQSSRYLVKRTGEKVFLECVQDMDHENMFWYRQDPGLGLRLIYFSYDVKMKEKGDIPEGYSVSREKKERFSLILESASTNQTSMYLCASSRPTGGTEAFFGQGTRLTVV.

In this sample, this clone turned up a few times. V is TRBV28 and J is TRBJ2-3; 9 nucleotides match TRBD2. Per germline, CDR1 MDHEN and CDR2 SYDVKM. CDR3 length: 16 residues. V lost 3 bases and J lost 0; bases outside the gene matches: 4. The CDR3 reads CASSFGAGGSTDTQYF. In nucleotides, the CDR3 is TGTGCCAGCAGTTTTGGCGCGGGAGGGAGCACAGATACGCAGTATTTT.

V is TRBV28 and J is TRBJ1-3; 8 bases align to TRBD1. V trimming: 6 bases; J trimming: 2 bases; junction bases outside the gene matches: 0. CDR3 length: 13 residues. Germline V gene data show CDR1 as MDHEN and CDR2 as SYDVKM. CDR3 sequence (DNA): TGTGCCAGCAGGACAGGGGCTGGAAACACCATATATTTT. It is translated as CASRTGAGNTIYF.

This clone was picked up a small number of times. The chain combines TRBV2 with TRBJ2-5; 7 nucleotides line up with TRBD1. V shed 4 bases, J shed 1 base, and the junction held 3 bases outside the gene matches. This CDR3 spans 14 amino acids. Germline values: CDR1 SNHLY, CDR2 FYNNEI. CDR3 coding DNA: TGTGCCAGCAGTGGGTGGGACAGCCAAGAGACCCAGTACTTC. Translating it yields CASSGWDSQETQYF.

This clone showed up just a few times. The chain joins TRBV11-1 to TRBJ2-2; D unresolved. CDR1 is SGHAT and CDR2 is FQDESV in the germline V gene (reference sequence). V was shortened by 3 bases and J by 4 bases, with 9 bases between the two germline ends. This CDR3 region has 14 residues. CDR3 nucleotide sequence: TGTGCCAGCAGCTTTGTACAAACCACCGGGGAGCTGTTTTTT. Amino acid sequence: CASSFVQTTGELFF.

The chain combines TRBV7-3 with TRBJ2-3; TRBD2 aligns across 10 bases. Germline V CDR1 and CDR2: SGHTA, FQGTGA. V trimming: 4 bases; J trimming: 6 bases; junction bases outside the gene matches: 7. This CDR3 is built from 15 residues. CDR3 bases: TGTGCCAGCAGCTCCTCGGCAGCGGGAGGGGATACGCAGTATTTT. Its translation: CASSSSAAGGDTQYF.

Only a few counts were recorded for this clone. The V gene is TRBV6-5, the J gene TRBJ2-7; 7 bases are a match to TRBD1. The V gene's germline CDR1 is MNHEY and CDR2 SVGAGI. This CDR3 has 15 residues. The V segment lost 0 bases and the J segment 4 bases; nucleotides outside the gene matches: 6. The CDR3 DNA is TGTGCCAGCAGTTACTCGCACAGGGGTTTTTACGAGCAGTACTTC. It encodes CASSYSHRGFYEQYF.

The rearrangement joins TRBV28 to TRBJ2-5; the D is unclear. The CDR3 sequence is 11 residues long. Germline CDR1 MDHEN, CDR2 SYDVKM. V lost 6 bases and J 6 bases, leaving 8 bases between the germline ends. The CDR3 coding sequence is TGTGCCAGCAGCATCAGGAAGACCCAGTACTTC. This gives the protein CASSIRKTQYF.

The J gene is TRBJ1-2, the V gene TRBV5-1; D is perhaps TRBD1 (6 bases). The V and J ends lost 0 bases and 4 bases respectively, with 13 bases between them. The CDR3 has 15 residues. Germline assignment: CDR1 SGHRS and CDR2 YFSETQ. The CDR3 reads CASSLGFDRTYGYTF. For the CDR3, the DNA is TGCGCCAGCAGCTTGGGGTTTGACAGGACCTATGGCTACACCTTC.

This chain links TRBV6-5 with TRBJ1-1, with D tentatively TRBD1 (6 bases). Germline CDR1 reads MNHEY; CDR2 reads SVGAGI. The CDR3 totals 13 residues. The CDR3 sequence: CAVLGLTGTEAFF. The CDR3 nucleotides read TGTGCTGTGCTCGGACTGACAGGAACTGAAGCTTTCTTT.

This clone came up a few times. The rearrangement joins TRBV19 to TRBJ2-3, with 8 bases lining up with TRBD1. CDR3 length equals 14 residues. Losses at the gene ends were 6 bases for V and 1 base for J; bases not matched to a gene: 3. Germline loops: CDR1 LNHDA, CDR2 SQIVND (reference sequence). CDR3 residues: CASSDRGRTDTQYF. The CDR3 nucleotides are TGTGCCAGTAGCGACAGGGGACGCACAGATACGCAGTATTTT.

This clone was observed a handful of times. This chain connects TRBV7-3 to TRBJ2-5; 11 nucleotides agree with TRBD2. CDR3 length: 14 residues. V was clipped by 5 bases and J by 5 bases; unmatched bases: 4. Germline lookup yields CDR1 SGHTA and CDR2 FQGTGA. The CDR3 DNA reads as TGTGCCAGCAGCCCCCGGACTAGCGGGGAGACCCAGTACTTC. Protein sequence: CASSPRTSGETQYF.

This clone turned up a few times. The chain joins TRBV5-1 to TRBJ2-1; TRBD2 aligns across 8 bases. V lost 0 bases to trimming and J lost 9 bases; unmatched junction nucleotides: 8. In germline, CDR1 is SGHRS, CDR2 YFSETQ. The CDR3 consists of 15 residues. The CDR3 spells CASSLARGRFSEQFF. CDR3 nucleotides: TGCGCCAGCAGCTTGGCTCGCGGGAGGTTTAGTGAGCAGTTCTTC.

The chain is built from TRBV5-6 and TRBJ2-7, with D unclear. V lost 3 bases and J lost 3, with 4 bases in between. CDR3 length: 11 amino acids. CDR1 and CDR2 from the germline V gene are SGHDT and YYEEEE. The CDR3 sequence: CASSWSYEQYF. The CDR3 nucleotides read TGTGCCAGCAGCTGGAGCTACGAGCAGTACTTC.

The rearrangement joins TRBV2 to TRBJ2-5, with a possible D match to TRBD2 (5 bases). The germline CDR1 and CDR2 sequences are SNHLY and FYNNEI. The CDR3 length is 13 residues. Trimming removed 6 bases at V and 5 bases at J, with 13 bases between. In nucleotides, the CDR3 is TGTGCCAGCAGCGGACTTGACCGGGAGACCCAGTACTTC. Translated, it gives CASSGLDRETQYF. Complete variable domain (other parts from reference TRBV2 and TRBJ2-5): EPEVTQTPSHQVTQMGQEVILRCVPISNHLYFYWYRQILGQKVEFLVSFYNNEISEKSEIFDDQFSVERPDGSNFTLKIRSTKLEDSAMYFCASSGLDRETQYFGPGTRLLVL.

This clone has only a few counts. The chain joins TRBV29-1 to TRBJ2-1; a weak D match, TRBD2 (5 bases). The V and J ends lost 4 bases and 1 base respectively, with 20 bases between them. The germline gives CDR1 SQVTM, CDR2 ANQGSEA. The length of the CDR3 is 17 residues. In nucleotides, the CDR3 is TGCAGCGTTGGGGTCGGGAAGAGGGTTGAGTCCTACAATGAGCAGTTCTTC. Amino acid sequence: CSVGVGKRVESYNEQFF.

This clone was picked up a small number of times. The chain couples TRBV11-2 to TRBJ2-4, with TRBD1 identical over 7 bases. The germline V gene has CDR1 SGHAT and CDR2 FQNNGV. CDR3 length: 13 residues. Unmatched junction bases numbered 7, after V lost 8 bases and J lost 6 bases. The CDR3, as DNA: TGTGCCAGCGGCTCGGGACAGACAAACATTCAGTACTTC. It encodes CASGSGQTNIQYF.